The following is a TCR beta chain sequence with its context. Antigen specificity is unknown. These data belong to a study of blood T cells in healthy people across ages. General observations from the study: Getting older went along with TCR beta diversity per million T cells dropping roughly linearly.

A second roughly 6 to 11 cycle PCR used barcoded and J-beta primers. In TCRdb, the 5' RACE reads were re-called with MiXCR into one record per CDR3 protein. The sample has fewer than 600,000 distinct CDR3 sequences; roughly a quarter are singletons. Germline V gene data show CDR1 as SQVTM and CDR2 as ANQGSEA. Deletions cut 6 bases from V and 6 bases from J, with 14 bases between. The CDR3 is made up of 12 amino acids. The same sample was also studied in work on T cells of mothers and their children. That work states: RNA was extracted, and all of it went into cDNA synthesis at about 1.6 ug per 15 ul.

Source material: blood. The TCR comes from a boy between 2 and 10 years old in good health. V usage is TRBV29-1 and J usage is TRBJ1-2; D gene uncertain. Here the CDR3 DNA reads TGCAGCGTGGGGATTGGGAACCATGGCTACACCTTC. It translates to CSVGIGNHGYTF.